Detailed here is one TCR beta chain. Its antigen is unidentified. The data derive from a study of cytomegalovirus exposure and HLA in healthy donors. Study findings and constraints: The number of N-insertions in an Asian-associated ancestry cluster was reportedly below the 666-donor mean in a later analysis. After further analysis at a later stage, 16,951 TCR beta sequences were associated with HLA alleles at 0.05 false discovery rate.

Researchers ran the PCR with 60 Vbeta and 13 Jbeta primers. Here immunoSEQ multiplex PCR was the method, and the copy in TCRdb shows in-frame clones only, minus some. The profile shows about 120,000 clones, roughly 79% of them singletons. V was shortened by 6 bases and J by 5 bases, with 11 bases between the two germline ends. The CDR3 has 12 amino acids. The germline V gene encodes CDR1 MDHEN and CDR2 SYDVKM. The gene calls are TRBV28 and TRBJ2-7, with D tentatively TRBD1 (5 bases). Sequenced: PBMCs. The receptor comes from a woman aged 18 to 35 in good health and CMV-seronegative. CDR3 loop: CASSWGRDEQYF. DNA of the CDR3: TGTGCCAGCAGCTGGGGCCGGGACGAGCAGTACTTC.